Presented here are 14 T cell receptor beta chains from one specimen sequenced in a study of vaccination and CD4 T cells after COVID-19. Their antigens remain unidentified. Treatment denoted: approximately nine-day PBMC culture with coronavirus spike peptide pools or control peptides (ViraFEST assay). Scientists ran DNA taken from cultured CD4+ T cells through the Oncomine TCR Beta short-read assay for sequencing. TCRdb called the PCR reads again in MiXCR, with one record for every CDR3 protein. This table holds about 20,000 distinct CDR3 sequences, roughly 50% found once. Material: CD4+ T cells from blood, cultured in vitro. These receptors came from a human donor who had recovered from COVID-19.

The chain has TRBV19 and TRBJ1-5; D uncertain. Germline CDR1 is LNHDA and CDR2 is SQIVND (reference sequence). The germline V and J ends were trimmed by 5 bases and 0 bases, with 11 bases remaining between them. This CDR3 has 15 residues. The CDR3 region has the DNA TGTGCCAGTAGTTATACAGCTAATAGCAATCAGCCCCAGCATTTT. It is translated as CASSYTANSNQPQHF.

The chain joins TRBV9 to TRBJ1-2; D is perhaps TRBD1 (6 bases). Germline-derived CDR1 and CDR2 are SGDLS and YYNGEE. V lost 0 bases and J 10 bases, leaving 16 bases between the germline ends. The CDR3 runs 14 residues. CDR3 amino acids: CASSVEGGTGIYTF. The CDR3 nucleotides are TGTGCCAGCAGCGTAGAGGGGGGGACGGGCATCTACACCTTC.

J is TRBJ2-3 and V is TRBV20-1; 10 nucleotides line up with TRBD2. The CDR3 extends over 16 amino acids. Germline V gene lookup returns CDR1 DFQATT and CDR2 SNEGSKA (reference sequence). The CDR3 is CRGLAQSSGGTDTQYF. Here the CDR3 DNA reads TGCAGGGGACTAGCGCAATCGTCCGGAGGCACAGATACGCAGTATTTT.

This CDR3 is CATSDCRELAATEAFF. Written as DNA, the CDR3 is TGTGCCACCAGTGATTGCCGGGAGCTTGCGGCCACTGAAGCTTTCTTT. The V gene is TRBV24-1, the J gene TRBJ1-1, with D unclear. Per germline, CDR1 KGHDR and CDR2 SFDVKD. Trimming took 2 bases from V and 4 from J, leaving 16 bases between them. There are 16 residues in the CDR3.

V gene TRBV14 combines with J gene TRBJ2-7; D unresolved. V was pared by 4 bases and J by 0 bases, with 16 bases between. Per germline, CDR1 SGHDN and CDR2 FVKESK. The CDR3 loop spans 16 amino acids. CDR3 nucleotides: TGTGCCAGCAGCCGAGGACCGTTTATTACCTCCTACGAGCAGTACTTC. Translation gives CASSRGPFITSYEQYF.

This clonotype was counted a few times. The V gene is TRBV6-1, the J gene TRBJ1-1, with D possibly matching TRBD1 (6 bases). The CDR3 consists of 12 residues. CDR1 and CDR2 (germline): MNHNS, SASEGT. Between the trimmed V and J ends, which lost 8 bases and 2 bases, there was a span of 9 bases. DNA of the CDR3: TGTGCCAGCGCAGGGGATAACACTGAAGCTTTCTTT. Its protein is CASAGDNTEAFF.

This chain joins TRBV5-1 and TRBJ1-6; possible D gene TRBD1, 5 bases. Germline V gene sequence: CDR1 SGHRS, CDR2 YFSETQ. CDR3 length: 16 amino acids. Trimming shortened V by 4 bases and J by 8 bases, and 19 bases separated the two germline ends. In DNA, the CDR3 is TGCGCCAGCAGCCCCAGGGAGAGGGCCGTTTATTCACCCCTCCACTTT. Translation: CASSPRERAVYSPLHF.

This clonotype was seen more than once but under ten times. The rearrangement uses TRBV18 and TRBJ2-3, with D perhaps TRBD2 (5 bases). This CDR3 contains 14 residues. V lost 6 bases to trimming and J lost 2 bases, with 12 bases between them. Per the germline V gene, CDR1 is KGHSH and CDR2 is LQKENI. CDR3 amino acids: CASSRGSPTDTQYF. The CDR3, as DNA: TGTGCCAGCTCCCGAGGGAGCCCCACAGATACGCAGTATTTT. The whole variable domain, remainder taken from reference TRBV18 and TRBJ2-3, is NAGVMQNPRHLVRRRGQEARLRCSPMKGHSHVYWYRQLPEEGLKFMVYLQKENIIDESGMPKERFSAEFPKEGPSILRIQQVVRGDSAAYFCASSRGSPTDTQYFGPGTRLTVL.

The chain combines TRBV21-1 with TRBJ1-2; whether TRBD1, the table's D call, matches the DNA was not checked. TRBV21-1 is a known pseudogene. The CDR3 has 16 amino acids. CDR3 residues: CASSKEGDRALYGYTF. The CDR3 coding sequence is TGTGCCAGCAGCAAAGAGGGGGACAGGGCTCTCTATGGCTACACCTTC.

The chain employs TRBV9 and TRBJ2-5, with 7 bases aligning to TRBD1. Unmatched junction bases numbered 7, after V lost 0 bases and J lost 5 bases. This CDR3 is built from 15 residues. CDR1 is SGDLS, CDR2 YYNGEE, per germline. As DNA, the CDR3 is TGTGCCAGCAGCGTAGGAATAGGGGGCGCGGAGACCCAGTACTTC. Protein: CASSVGIGGAETQYF.

This rearrangement joins TRBV30 to TRBJ1-1; D might be TRBD1 (5 bases). V lost 0 bases and J lost 3, with 14 bases in between. Germline-derived CDR1 and CDR2 are GTSNPN and SVGIG (reference sequence). The CDR3 contains 15 residues. The chain's CDR3 is CAWSVPARAHTEAFF. CDR3 DNA sequence: TGTGCCTGGAGTGTTCCCGCCAGGGCCCACACTGAAGCTTTCTTT. The full variable domain, in which reference TRBV30 and TRBJ1-1 provide the parts outside the CDR3, is SQTIHQWPATLVQPVGSPLSLECTVEGTSNPNLYWYRQAAGRGLQLLFYSVGIGQISSEVPQNLSASRPQDRQFILSSKKLLLSDSGFYLCAWSVPARAHTEAFFGQGTRLTVV.

DNA for the CDR3: TGTGCCAGCAGCTTCCGACAGGCGAAAGGTGAGACCCAGTACTTC. This gives the protein CASSFRQAKGETQYF. The J gene is TRBJ2-5, the V gene TRBV7-7; D might be TRBD1 (6 bases). V lost 3 bases and J 5 bases, leaving 16 bases between the germline ends. The CDR3 has 15 amino acids. Germline V CDR1 and CDR2: SSHAT, FNYEAQ (reference sequence).

The chain uses TRBV30 and TRBJ1-1; D gene unclear. CDR3 size: 14 residues. Germline-derived CDR1 and CDR2 are GTSNPN and SVGIG (reference sequence). V lost 0 bases and J lost 0, with 8 bases in between. CDR3 nucleotide sequence: TGTGCCTGGAGTGTACGACGGGTGAACACTGAAGCTTTCTTT. Its protein product is CAWSVRRVNTEAFF.

The chain uses TRBV12-3 or TRBV12-4 and TRBJ1-2; D may be TRBD1 (5 bases). Trimming took 3 bases from V and 3 from J, leaving 8 bases between them. The CDR3 is 13 amino acids. The CDR3 is CASSFTGDYGYTF. CDR3 DNA: TGTGCCAGCAGTTTTACAGGAGACTATGGCTACACCTTC.